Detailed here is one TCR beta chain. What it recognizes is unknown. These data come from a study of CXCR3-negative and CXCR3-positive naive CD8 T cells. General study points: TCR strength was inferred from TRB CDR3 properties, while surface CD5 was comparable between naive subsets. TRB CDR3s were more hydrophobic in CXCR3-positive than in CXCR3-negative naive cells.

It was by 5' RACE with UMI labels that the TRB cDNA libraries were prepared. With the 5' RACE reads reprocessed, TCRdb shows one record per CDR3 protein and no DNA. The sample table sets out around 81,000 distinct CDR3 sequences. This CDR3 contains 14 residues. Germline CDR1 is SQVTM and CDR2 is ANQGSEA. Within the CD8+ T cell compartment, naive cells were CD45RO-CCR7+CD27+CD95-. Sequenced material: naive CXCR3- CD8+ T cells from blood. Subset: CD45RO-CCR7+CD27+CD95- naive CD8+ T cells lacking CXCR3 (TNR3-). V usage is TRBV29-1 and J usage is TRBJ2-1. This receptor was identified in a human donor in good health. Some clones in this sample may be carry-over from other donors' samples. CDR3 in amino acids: CSVVPQDRYNEQFF.